These 13 T cell receptor beta chains share one sample of origin, sequenced in a study of cytomegalovirus exposure and HLA in healthy donors. The PCR used 60 Vbeta and 13 Jbeta primers. The table came from immunoSEQ multiplex PCR; TCRdb's copy has only in-frame clones and leaves some out. This table has over 150,000 clones, roughly four fifths appearing once. The sequenced sample was PBMCs. The receptors shown here come from a young man in good health and CMV-seronegative.

The chain carries TRBV19 and TRBJ2-1; D might be TRBD1 (6 bases). The V gene lost 5 bases and the J gene lost 9 bases, with 11 bases spanning the gap. The length of the CDR3 is 12 residues. Germline V gene lookup returns CDR1 LNHDA and CDR2 SQIVND (reference sequence). The CDR3 DNA sequence: TGTGCCAGTAGTTGGCTAGGGGGTGAGCAGTTCTTC. Protein product: CASSWLGGEQFF. The full variable domain, in which reference TRBV19 and TRBJ2-1 provide the parts outside the CDR3, is DGGITQSPKYLFRKEGQNVTLSCEQNLNHDAMYWYRQDPGQGLRLIYYSQIVNDFQKGDIAEGYSVSREKKESFPLTVTSAQKNPTAFYLCASSWLGGEQFFGPGTRLTVL.

As regards this clone: This sample includes further DNA sequences coding for the same CDR3. V gene TRBV18 combines with J gene TRBJ2-5, with D possibly matching TRBD2 (6 bases). The CDR3 spans 14 residues. Trimming removed 1 base from V and 5 bases from J, with 11 bases in between. The germline CDR1 and CDR2 sequences are KGHSH and LQKENI. CDR3 in DNA: TGTGCCAGCTCACCACGGACGGGGAGGGAGACCCAGTACTTC. It translates to CASSPRTGRETQYF. The full variable domain, completed using reference TRBV18 and TRBJ2-5, is NAGVMQNPRHLVRRRGQEARLRCSPMKGHSHVYWYRQLPEEGLKFMVYLQKENIIDESGMPKERFSAEFPKEGPSILRIQQVVRGDSAAYFCASSPRTGRETQYFGPGTRLLVL.

The rearrangement uses TRBV7-2 and TRBJ1-2; TRBD1 is a possible D gene (5 bases). In germline, CDR1 is SGHTA, CDR2 FQGNSA. This CDR3 has 15 residues. Trimming cost V 4 bases and J 6 bases, with 18 bases left between them. CDR3 sequence reads: CASSSIGGREDGYTF. In DNA, the CDR3 is TGTGCCAGCAGCTCTATCGGGGGAAGGGAGGATGGCTACACCTTC.

The chain carries TRBV7-8 and TRBJ2-7; tentatively, D is TRBD1 (5 bases). Trimming took off 3 bases at V and 5 bases at J, with 14 bases between the two ends. The germline V gene encodes CDR1 SGHVS and CDR2 FQNEAQ. CDR3 length: 14 residues. The CDR3 reads CASSFSRATHEQYF. The CDR3 coding sequence is TGTGCCAGCAGCTTTAGCAGGGCAACTCACGAGCAGTACTTC.

V and J are TRBV30 and TRBJ2-7, with TRBD2 identical over 7 bases. The V gene end was trimmed by 0 bases and the J gene end by 6 bases; junction bases not matched to a gene: 5. Germline assignment: CDR1 GTSNPN and CDR2 SVGIG (reference sequence). CDR3 size: 13 residues. CDR3 DNA: TGTGCCTGGAGTGTGGGCGGGAGCCGCGAGCAGTACTTC. This encodes CAWSVGGSREQYF.

The rearrangement links TRBV7-8 to TRBJ2-7, with D perhaps matching TRBD1 (6 bases). Trimming removed 2 bases from V and 5 bases from J, with 19 bases in between. This CDR3 is 16 amino acids long. Germline V gene data show CDR1 as SGHVS and CDR2 as FQNEAQ. The CDR3 spells CASSLNYGNRVDEQYF. In DNA form, the CDR3 reads TGTGCCAGCAGCTTAAACTACGGCAACAGGGTGGACGAGCAGTACTTC.

The genes are TRBV7-8 and TRBJ1-5; 8 bases line up with TRBD1. V lost 0 bases and J lost 3; bases outside the gene matches: 10. Germline assignment: CDR1 SGHVS and CDR2 FQNEAQ. The CDR3 extends over 18 amino acids. CDR3 bases: TGTGCCAGCAGCTTAGCGCTAATAGGGACAGGCACCAATCAGCCCCAGCATTTT. This sequence encodes CASSLALIGTGTNQPQHF.

The chain joins TRBV7-5 to TRBJ1-4. TRBV7-5 is a pseudogene segment. The CDR3 covers 16 residues. CDR3 protein: CVRIGGSSGTEEKLFF. The CDR3 DNA reads as TGTGTCAGAATCGGTGGGAGCAGCGGCACCGAGGAAAAACTGTTTTTT.

CDR3 nucleotides: TGTGCCAGCACCCAAGCGGGAGTCGGGGAGACCCAGTACTTC. It is translated as CASTQAGVGETQYF. V gene TRBV11-2 combines with J gene TRBJ2-5, with 8 bases identical to TRBD2. The CDR3 covers 14 residues. Germline loops: CDR1 SGHAT, CDR2 FQNNGV. Germline trimming cut 7 bases from V and 5 bases from J; bases unmatched to any gene: 9.

The rearrangement links TRBV6-1 to TRBJ2-7; 11 positions match TRBD1. Germline CDR1 and CDR2: MNHNS and SASEGT. V lost 10 bases to trimming and J lost 4 bases; unmatched junction nucleotides: 12. This CDR3 has 15 residues. CDR3 in amino acids: CATEYGTGGGYEQYF. The CDR3 DNA reads TGTGCCACGGAATACGGGACAGGGGGAGGTTACGAGCAGTACTTC.

The genes are TRBV2 and TRBJ1-1; D possibly corresponds to TRBD1 (5 bases). With 4 bases removed from V and 1 base from J, the gap between germline ends came to 19 bases. CDR1 and CDR2 from the germline V gene are SNHLY and FYNNEI. The CDR3 extends over 17 amino acids. The CDR3 loop reads CASSAGFGGRENTEAFF. As DNA, the CDR3 is TGTGCCAGCAGTGCGGGATTCGGGGGACGGGAGAACACTGAAGCTTTCTTT.

The chain combines TRBV5-1 with TRBJ2-2, with D possibly being TRBD2 (6 bases). V lost 7 bases to trimming and J lost 5 bases, with 21 bases between them. Per the germline V gene, CDR1 is SGHRS and CDR2 is YFSETQ. The CDR3 runs 16 residues. DNA for the CDR3: TGCGCCAGCGCCCAAGGGGCGGGGAGCGAGACCGGGGAGCTGTTTTTT. Translating it yields CASAQGAGSETGELFF. The complete variable domain, with remaining parts taken from reference TRBV5-1 and TRBJ2-2, reads KAGVTQTPRYLIKTRGQQVTLSCSPISGHRSVSWYQQTPGQGLQFLFEYFSETQRNKGNFPGRFSGRQFSNSRSEMNVSTLELGDSALYLCASAQGAGSETGELFFGEGSRLTVL.

This clone was picked up one time. The chain couples TRBV7-2 to TRBJ2-3, with 7 nucleotides matching TRBD1. Germline assignment: CDR1 SGHTA and CDR2 FQGNSA. The V segment lost 5 bases and the J segment 4 bases; nucleotides outside the gene matches: 12. This CDR3 is 16 amino acids long. The CDR3 spells CASSPNGRGSADTQYF. CDR3 nucleotides: TGTGCCAGCAGCCCCAACGGCAGGGGGAGCGCAGATACGCAGTATTTT.